These 5 T cell receptor beta chains were all obtained from the same sample, sequenced in a study of blood T cell repertoires in COVID-19. The data were produced by immunoSEQ multiplex PCR, yet TCRdb's version contains in-frame clones alone and is incomplete. The data show about 220,000 clones, with about 88% seen just once and about 3% held by the top ten. The sequenced sample was peripheral blood. The receptor source for this set is a man aged 50 to 60 who had recovered from COVID-19.

This clone was observed a handful of times. The CDR3 bases are TGTGCCAGCAGCCTAGGTCAGGGGTTTTATAATTCACCCCTCCACTTT. It yields the protein CASSLGQGFYNSPLHF. V gene TRBV7-9 combines with J gene TRBJ1-6; D is perhaps TRBD1 (6 bases). In germline, CDR1 is SEHNR, CDR2 FQNEAQ (reference sequence). Trimming shortened V by 5 bases and J by 4 bases, and 15 bases separated the two germline ends. The CDR3 has 16 residues.

The V call is TRBV5-1, the J call TRBJ2-1, with TRBD1 identical over 8 bases. V was clipped by 0 bases and J by 6 bases; unmatched bases: 5. The germline V gene encodes CDR1 SGHRS and CDR2 YFSETQ. The CDR3 totals 15 residues. In DNA, the CDR3 is TGCGCCAGCAGCTTGGCCCAGGGGGCCGCCAATGAGCAGTTCTTC. Its translation is CASSLAQGAANEQFF. Drawing the rest from reference TRBV5-1 and TRBJ2-1, the complete variable domain is KAGVTQTPRYLIKTRGQQVTLSCSPISGHRSVSWYQQTPGQGLQFLFEYFSETQRNKGNFPGRFSGRQFSNSRSEMNVSTLELGDSALYLCASSLAQGAANEQFFGPGTRLTVL.

J is TRBJ2-7 and V is TRBV7-2; 7 nucleotides match TRBD2. The length of the CDR3 is 14 residues. V trimming: 1 base; J trimming: 3 bases; junction bases outside the gene matches: 3. The germline CDR1 and CDR2 sequences are SGHTA and FQGNSA. The CDR3, as DNA: TGTGCCAGCAGCTTAGGCGGGAGTTTCTACGAGCAGTACTTC. It translates to CASSLGGSFYEQYF.

This sequence joins TRBV7-2 and TRBJ2-3; the D gene is possibly TRBD2 (7 bases). The V and J ends lost 5 bases and 1 base respectively, with 16 bases between them. The CDR3 has 16 amino acids. CDR1 is SGHTA, CDR2 FQGNSA, per germline. The CDR3 nucleotides read TGTGCCAGCAGCCTGTCCGGGGGGCCAGGCACAGATACGCAGTATTTT. This codes for CASSLSGGPGTDTQYF.

J is TRBJ2-2 and V is TRBV28, with 8 positions matching TRBD2. The CDR3 runs to 15 residues. Germline CDR1 is MDHEN and CDR2 is SYDVKM. J gave up 1 base and V 6 bases, and 4 bases lay outside the gene matches. The CDR3, as DNA: TGTGCCAGCAGCCCCGGGGGGGTGAACACCGGGGAGCTGTTTTTT. It yields the protein CASSPGGVNTGELFF. Full variable domain (rest looked up from reference TRBV28 and TRBJ2-2): DVKVTQSSRYLVKRTGEKVFLECVQDMDHENMFWYRQDPGLGLRLIYFSYDVKMKEKGDIPEGYSVSREKKERFSLILESASTNQTSMYLCASSPGGVNTGELFFGEGSRLTVL.